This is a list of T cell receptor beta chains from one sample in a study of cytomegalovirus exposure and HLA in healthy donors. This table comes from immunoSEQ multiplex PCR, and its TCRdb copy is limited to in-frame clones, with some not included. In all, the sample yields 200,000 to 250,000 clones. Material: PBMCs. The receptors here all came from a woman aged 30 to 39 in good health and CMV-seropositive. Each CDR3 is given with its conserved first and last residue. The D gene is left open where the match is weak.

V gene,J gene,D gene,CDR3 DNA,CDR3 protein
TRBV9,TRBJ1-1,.,TGTGCCAGCAGCCTTACGGGAAGCGCTGAAGCTTTCTTT,CASSLTGSAEAFF
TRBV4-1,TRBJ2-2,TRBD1,TGCGCCAGCAGCCAATCCCCCGGGACAGGGGGCGCCGGGGAGCTGTTTTTT,CASSQSPGTGGAGELFF
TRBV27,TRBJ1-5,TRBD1,TGTGCCAGCAGTCCTAGGGGGCTAGTTCAGCCCCAGCATTTT,CASSPRGLVQPQHF
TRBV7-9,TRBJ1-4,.,TGTGCCAGCAGTCCAGGGGCAGGGGTAAATGAAAAACTGTTTTTT,CASSPGAGVNEKLFF
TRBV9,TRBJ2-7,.,TGTGCCAGCAGCGTGGGGACACGGAGCTCCTACGAGCAGTACTTC,CASSVGTRSSYEQYF
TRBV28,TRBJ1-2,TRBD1,TGTGCCATCCTGGACAGGGGAAGAAACTATGGCTACACCTTC,CAILDRGRNYGYTF
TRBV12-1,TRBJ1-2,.,TGTGCCAGCAGCCCGTCAATCGGACAGACTTATGGCTACACCTTC,CASSPSIGQTYGYTF
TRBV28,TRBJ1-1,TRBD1,TGTGCCAGCAGTTTAGTAGGGACAGTTATAACTGAAGCTTTCTTT,CASSLVGTVITEAFF
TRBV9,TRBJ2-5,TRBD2,TGTGCCAGCAGCGTAGGCCCTAGCGGCCAAGAGACCCAGTACTTC,CASSVGPSGQETQYF
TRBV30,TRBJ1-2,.,TGTGCCTGGCGGACAGAGAGTAACTATGGCTACACCTTC,CAWRTESNYGYTF
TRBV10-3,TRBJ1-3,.,TGTGCCATCAGTGAGTCGACTTACAACTCTGGAAACACCATATATTTT,CAISESTYNSGNTIYF
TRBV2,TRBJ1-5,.,TGTGCCAGCAGTGAAGGGCAGGGCAATCAGCCCCAGCATTTT,CASSEGQGNQPQHF
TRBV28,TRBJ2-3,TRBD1,TGTGCCAGCAGTTTTGTTCTCCTGGGGCAGGGGGGCACAGATACGCAGTATTTT,CASSFVLLGQGGTDTQYF
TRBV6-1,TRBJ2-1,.,TGTGCCAGCAGTGTCGGGGTCTCCTACAATGAGCAGTTCTTC,CASSVGVSYNEQFF
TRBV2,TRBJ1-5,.,TGTGCCAGCAGCAGACAGGCCTATAGCAATCAGCCCCAGCATTTT,CASSRQAYSNQPQHF
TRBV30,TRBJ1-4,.,TGTGCCTGGACCATCCAGGGTGCTAATGAAAAACTGTTTTTT,CAWTIQGANEKLFF
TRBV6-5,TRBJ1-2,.,TGTGCCAGCAGTCCCCGGGAAGTTGATGGCTACACCTTC,CASSPREVDGYTF
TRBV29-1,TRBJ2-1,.,TGCAGCGTTGATGCGGGATATGAGCAGTTCTTC,CSVDAGYEQFF
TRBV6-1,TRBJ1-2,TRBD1,TGTGCCAGCAGTGGACAGGGTCCGATTCACTACACCTTC,CASSGQGPIHYTF
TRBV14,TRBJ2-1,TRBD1,TGTGCCAGCAGCCACGGACAGGGTGTAAGGGAGCAGTTCTTC,CASSHGQGVREQFF
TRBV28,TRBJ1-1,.,TGTGCCAGCAGTTTTGGGGGGGGCCCGAACACTGAAGCTTTCTTT,CASSFGGGPNTEAFF
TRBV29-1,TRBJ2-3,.,TGCAGCGTTGATCGCGGCGGAAGAGGGGATACGCAGTATTTT,CSVDRGGRGDTQYF
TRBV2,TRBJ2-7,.,TGTGCCAGCAGTCGGACTTTCTCCTACGAGCAGTACTTC,CASSRTFSYEQYF
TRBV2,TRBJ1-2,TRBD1,TGTGCCAGCACAAGGACAGGGGTAGGCTACACCTTC,CASTRTGVGYTF
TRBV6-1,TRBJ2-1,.,TGTGCCAGCAGTGAGATGGTGGCGGGTTACAATGAGCAGTTCTTC,CASSEMVAGYNEQFF
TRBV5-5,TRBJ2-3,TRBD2,TGTGCCAGCAGCAAGGGACTAGCGGGGCTCACAGATACGCAGTATTTT,CASSKGLAGLTDTQYF
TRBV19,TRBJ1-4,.,TGTGCCAGTAATAGGCAGGATGCAACTAATGAAAAACTGTTTTTT,CASNRQDATNEKLFF
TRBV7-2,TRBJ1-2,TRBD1,TGTGCCAGCAGCGATACGTTCAGGGGGACCGATGGCTACACCTTC,CASSDTFRGTDGYTF
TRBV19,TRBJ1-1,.,TGTGCCAGTAGTTCCCAGGGTGTGGGCACTGAAGCTTTCTTT,CASSSQGVGTEAFF
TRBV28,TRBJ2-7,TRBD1,TGTGCCAGCAGTCACAGGGGAATCTCCTACGAGCAGTACTTC,CASSHRGISYEQYF
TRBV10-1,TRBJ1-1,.,TGCGCCAGCAGTGAGTCGAGTGGGCGGAGGACGAACACTGAAGCTTTCTTT,CASSESSGRRTNTEAFF
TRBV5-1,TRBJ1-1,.,TGCGCCAGCAGCTTGAAGTTCGGGGGGGCTGAAGCTTTCTTT,CASSLKFGGAEAFF
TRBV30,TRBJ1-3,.,TGTGCCTGGAGTTCCGGACAGTCTGGAAACACCATATATTTT,CAWSSGQSGNTIYF
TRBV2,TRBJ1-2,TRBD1,TGTGCCAGCACGCCCGGGACAGGAAACTATGGCTACACCTTC,CASTPGTGNYGYTF
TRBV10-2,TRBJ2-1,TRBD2,TGCGCCAGCAGTGAACCTAGCGGGGGGGGTAAGCAGTTCTTC,CASSEPSGGGKQFF
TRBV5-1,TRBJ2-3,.,TGCGCCAGCAGCTCGGGGGACCTAGGCACAGATACGCAGTATTTT,CASSSGDLGTDTQYF
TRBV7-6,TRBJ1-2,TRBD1,TGTGCCAGCAGCTTACCCCGGGACAGGGTTGACGGCTACACCTTC,CASSLPRDRVDGYTF
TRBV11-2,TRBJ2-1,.,TGTGCCAGCAGCTTAGGAGGAGGACCCTACAATGAGCAGTTCTTC,CASSLGGGPYNEQFF
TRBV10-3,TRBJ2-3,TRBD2,TGTGCCACCCGGAGCGGGGTGAAAGATACGCAGTATTTT,CATRSGVKDTQYF
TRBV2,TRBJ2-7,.,TGTGCCAGCAGTGATCCAGGGGCCCTAAGCTCCTACGAGCAGTACTTC,CASSDPGALSSYEQYF
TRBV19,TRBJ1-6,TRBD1,TGTGCCATCGGGACAGGAAATTCACCCCTCCACTTT,CAIGTGNSPLHF
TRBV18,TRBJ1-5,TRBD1,TGTGCCAGCTCACCAGACCACAGGGGTCAGCCCCAGCATTTT,CASSPDHRGQPQHF
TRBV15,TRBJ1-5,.,TGTGCCACCAGCAGCGGAGGGAATCAGCCCCAGCATTTT,CATSSGGNQPQHF
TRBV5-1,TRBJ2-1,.,TGCGCCAGCAGCTTGCAGTCAGGGCATGAGCAGTTCTTC,CASSLQSGHEQFF
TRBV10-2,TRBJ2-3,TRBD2,TGCGCCAGCAGTATAATTTCCCTAGCGGGAGGCCCAGATACGCAGTATTTT,CASSIISLAGGPDTQYF
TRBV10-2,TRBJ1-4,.,TGCGCCAGCAGTGAACAGGGTTTTGAAAAACTGTTTTTT,CASSEQGFEKLFF
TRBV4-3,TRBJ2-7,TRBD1,TGCGCCAGCAGCCAATTAAAACGACAGGGGAGCTCCTACGAGCAGTACTTC,CASSQLKRQGSSYEQYF
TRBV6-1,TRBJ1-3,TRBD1,TGTGCCAGCAGTGATCGGGAGGGGGCGGGAAACACCATATATTTT,CASSDREGAGNTIYF
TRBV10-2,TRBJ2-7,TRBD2,TGCGCCAGCAGCCCACTAGCGGGAGCGTCCGAGCAGTACTTC,CASSPLAGASEQYF
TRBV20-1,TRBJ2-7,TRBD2,TGCAGTGCTGAACCGGGACTAGTCGGGTACTTC,CSAEPGLVGYF
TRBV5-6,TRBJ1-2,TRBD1,TGTGCCAGCAGCCAGACAGGGGCACTCGGCTACACCTTC,CASSQTGALGYTF
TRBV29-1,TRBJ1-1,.,TGCAGCGTTGGCGCACCTGAAGCTTTCTTT,CSVGAPEAFF
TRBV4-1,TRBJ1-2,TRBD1,TGCGCCAGCAGCCAAGGACAGGGGGTAGACTATGGCTACACCTTC,CASSQGQGVDYGYTF
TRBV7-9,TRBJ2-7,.,TGTGCCTCCGCGGGACAGCACTACGAGCAGTACTTC,CASAGQHYEQYF
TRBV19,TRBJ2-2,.,TGTGCCAGTAGTATTAGACGGCGGGGCCCGGGCACCGGGGAGCTGTTTTTT,CASSIRRRGPGTGELFF
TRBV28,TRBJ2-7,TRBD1,TGTGCCAACTCCCCCGCCGGGACAGGAGACTACGAGCAGTACTTC,CANSPAGTGDYEQYF
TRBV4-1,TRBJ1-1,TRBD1,TGCGCCAGCAGCCAAGATCCCGACAGGGGGGACACTGAAGCTTTCTTT,CASSQDPDRGDTEAFF